This TCR beta chain was captured in a study of blood T cells in healthy people across ages. Using a J-beta primer mix together with a sample-barcoded 5' primer, a second PCR was run for about 6 to 12 cycles. TCRdb itself ran the 5' RACE reads through MiXCR, one entry per CDR3 protein. The data hold over 950,000 distinct CDR3 sequences, with roughly two fifths observed a single time. This clonotype was observed a few times. Germline CDR1 reads DFQATT; CDR2 reads SNEGSKA (reference sequence). Between the trimmed V and J ends, which lost 3 bases and 4 bases, there was a span of 13 bases. There are 14 residues in the CDR3.

This chain links TRBV20-1 with TRBJ1-5; a possible D gene is TRBD1 (5 bases). The specimen was blood. This TCR was sampled from a man between 18 and 29 years old in good health. CDR3 sequence: CSASEGRPNQPQHF. As DNA, the CDR3 is TGCAGTGCTAGTGAGGGGCGACCAAATCAGCCCCAGCATTTT.